This entry is about one T cell receptor (beta chain). Its specificity is not known. This PCR relied on a set of 60 Vbeta primers and 13 Jbeta primers. Here immunoSEQ multiplex PCR was the method, and the copy in TCRdb shows in-frame clones only, minus some. The sample lists 120,000 to 150,000 clones; almost 80% were seen once. This sample was taken from a study of cytomegalovirus exposure and HLA in healthy donors. Study-wide findings and caveats: A prior analysis recorded that most TCR beta V segments were productive about 87% or about 30% of the time. The investigators catalogued about 170 TCR beta chains as cytomegalovirus-associated. One cluster of highly shared sequence variants probably arose as a sequencing artifact. Diagnosis of cytomegalovirus status made by the classifier reportedly showed high specificity and sensitivity.

Germline loops: CDR1 SNHLY, CDR2 FYNNEI. V lost 4 bases and J lost 4; bases outside the gene matches: 6. This CDR3 is built from 15 residues. The receptor was isolated from a man between 18 and 35 years old in good health and CMV-seronegative. The rearrangement uses TRBV2 and TRBJ1-1, with 10 positions matching TRBD1. The sequenced sample was PBMCs. CDR3 protein: CASSVLGQGSTEAFF. The CDR3 nucleotides read TGTGCCAGCAGTGTCTTGGGACAGGGGAGCACTGAAGCTTTCTTT.